Below are 20 T cell receptor beta chains sequenced from a single sample in a study of PD-1 blockade in classical Hodgkin lymphoma. Method: immunoSEQ multiplex PCR; TCRdb's copy keeps in-frame clones and lacks some. The sample holds 25,000 to 30,000 clones, around 67% seen once. Brentuximab vedotin exposure varied among the patients, all of whom had relapsed after autologous stem cell transplantation. The sequences come from peripheral blood mononuclear cells (PBMCs), collected before the second cycle of nivolumab. These receptor sequences come from a human donor with classical Hodgkin lymphoma.

This clone was seen more than once but under ten times. The chain employs TRBV19 and TRBJ1-2; no firm D call. The ends were cut back, 3 bases at V and 2 bases at J, with 10 bases in the middle. CDR1 LNHDA and CDR2 SQIVND come from the germline V gene (reference sequence). This CDR3 spans 14 amino acids. The CDR3 region is CASSIGLGNYGYTF. Written as DNA, the CDR3 is TGTGCCAGTAGTATTGGGTTAGGGAACTATGGCTACACCTTC. Combining the CDR3 with reference TRBV19 and TRBJ1-2 gives the whole variable domain DGGITQSPKYLFRKEGQNVTLSCEQNLNHDAMYWYRQDPGQGLRLIYYSQIVNDFQKGDIAEGYSVSREKKESFPLTVTSAQKNPTAFYLCASSIGLGNYGYTFGSGTRLTVV.

V is TRBV29-1 and J is TRBJ2-7; 7 bases align to TRBD2. Germline-derived CDR1 and CDR2 are SQVTM and ANQGSEA. The CDR3 has 13 residues. V trimming: 4 bases; J trimming: 3 bases; junction bases outside the gene matches: 6. This CDR3 reads CSVVPRGSYEQYV. The DNA for the CDR3 is TGCAGCGTTGTCCCCCGCGGGAGCTACGAGCAGTACGTC.

The chain combines TRBV6-5 with TRBJ2-5, with 9 bases lining up with TRBD1. With 9 bases clipped from V and 3 bases from J, the junction kept 8 bases outside the gene matches. The CDR3 has 14 residues. Germline lookup yields CDR1 MNHEY and CDR2 SVGAGI. This CDR3 reads CASQLQGAKETQYF. The CDR3 DNA follows: TGTGCCAGTCAGCTACAGGGGGCGAAAGAGACCCAGTACTTC.

The chain combines TRBV6-1 with TRBJ1-4; D remains unclear. This CDR3 has 14 residues. CDR1 is MNHNS, CDR2 SASEGT, per germline. Trimming removed 1 base at V and 8 bases at J, with 11 bases between. CDR3 protein: CASSEGGGFEKLFF. CDR3 nucleotide sequence: TGTGCCAGCAGTGAAGGGGGTGGATTCGAAAAACTGTTTTTT.

This clone was detected only once. The chain joins TRBV2 to TRBJ1-6; D gene unclear. CDR3 length equals 15 residues. CDR1 and CDR2 (germline): SNHLY, FYNNEI. V was cut by 0 bases and J by 7 bases, with 10 bases left in between. CDR3 loop: CASSEAEPTNSPLHF. Here the CDR3 DNA reads TGTGCCAGCAGTGAAGCGGAACCGACAAATTCACCCCTCCACTTT.

V gene TRBV30 combines with J gene TRBJ1-1; D unclear. In germline, CDR1 is GTSNPN, CDR2 SVGIG (reference sequence). This CDR3 is built from 12 residues. The V and J ends lost 0 bases and 7 bases respectively, with 9 bases between them. CDR3 coding DNA: TGTGCCTGGAGTGTAAGAGGCAGTGAAGCTTTCTTT. Translation: CAWSVRGSEAFF. Combining the CDR3 with reference TRBV30 and TRBJ1-1 gives the whole variable domain SQTIHQWPATLVQPVGSPLSLECTVEGTSNPNLYWYRQAAGRGLQLLFYSVGIGQISSEVPQNLSASRPQDRQFILSSKKLLLSDSGFYLCAWSVRGSEAFFGQGTRLTVV.

This clone was counted a few times. The V and J genes are TRBV5-8 and TRBJ2-7, with D possibly being TRBD1 (5 bases). Trimming pared 0 bases from V and 6 bases from J, leaving 19 bases between. The CDR3 totals 16 residues. CDR1 and CDR2 from the germline V gene are SGHTS and YDEGEE. The DNA for the CDR3 is TGTGCCAGCAGCTTGGGTAAATCAAGGACATCGGGCGAGCAGTACTTC. Residues: CASSLGKSRTSGEQYF.

The V call is TRBV28, the J call TRBJ2-7, with 11 bases matching TRBD2. J gave up 3 bases and V 6 bases, and 7 bases lay outside the gene matches. The CDR3 contains 15 residues. The germline CDR1 and CDR2 sequences are MDHEN and SYDVKM. CDR3 nucleotides: TGTGCCAGCAGGCCTACTAGCGGGGGTGTCTACGAGCAGTACTTC. Translation: CASRPTSGGVYEQYF.

The J gene is TRBJ1-3, the V gene TRBV18, with TRBD1 matching over 9 bases. The CDR3 length is 15 residues. Germline CDR1 reads KGHSH; CDR2 reads LQKENI. The V segment lost 3 bases and the J segment 4 bases; nucleotides outside the gene matches: 4. CDR3 nucleotide sequence: TGTGCCAGCTCACCGGGACAGGGAGGAGGAAACACCATATATTTT. Amino acid sequence: CASSPGQGGGNTIYF. Full variable domain (remainder filled in from reference TRBV18 and TRBJ1-3): NAGVMQNPRHLVRRRGQEARLRCSPMKGHSHVYWYRQLPEEGLKFMVYLQKENIIDESGMPKERFSAEFPKEGPSILRIQQVVRGDSAAYFCASSPGQGGGNTIYFGEGSWLTVV.

V usage is TRBV29-1 and J usage is TRBJ1-2; 9 bases agree with TRBD1. After removal of 3 bases from V and 8 bases from J, the junction contained 10 bases not matched to a gene. Germline V gene sequence: CDR1 SQVTM, CDR2 ANQGSEA. The CDR3 consists of 14 residues. CDR3 in DNA: TGCAGCGTTGATTCGAGGGACAGGGTAGGGGGCTACACCTTC. Its protein product is CSVDSRDRVGGYTF.

V and J are TRBV6-5 and TRBJ1-4; 7 bases are shared with TRBD1. The germline V gene encodes CDR1 MNHEY and CDR2 SVGAGI. With V trimmed by 6 bases and J by 8 bases, 12 bases remained unmatched. This CDR3 is 15 amino acids long. The CDR3 loop reads CASRPDRARREKLFF. The CDR3 region has the DNA TGTGCCAGCAGACCCGACAGGGCCAGGAGAGAAAAACTGTTTTTT.

This chain uses TRBV18 with TRBJ1-5, with TRBD1 identical over 7 bases. The V gene end was trimmed by 6 bases and the J gene end by 3 bases; junction bases not matched to a gene: 8. This CDR3 has 15 residues. CDR1 is KGHSH and CDR2 is LQKENI in the germline V gene. CDR3 DNA sequence: TGTGCCAGCTCGAGGCAGGGGGTACCCAATCAGCCCCAGCATTTT. It translates to CASSRQGVPNQPQHF. The full variable domain, rest sourced from reference TRBV18 and TRBJ1-5, is NAGVMQNPRHLVRRRGQEARLRCSPMKGHSHVYWYRQLPEEGLKFMVYLQKENIIDESGMPKERFSAEFPKEGPSILRIQQVVRGDSAAYFCASSRQGVPNQPQHFGDGTRLSIL.

The chain uses TRBV4-2 and TRBJ1-4; D gene ambiguous. The V and J ends lost 3 bases and 3 bases respectively, with 11 bases between them. This CDR3 has 15 amino acids. In germline, CDR1 is LGHNA, CDR2 YNFKEQ. CDR3 DNA: TGTGCCAGCAGCCAGGGATTCGGGGCTAATGAAAAACTGTTTTTT. Protein product: CASSQGFGANEKLFF.

The chain joins TRBV19 to TRBJ2-5; 8 positions match TRBD2. Germline V CDR1 and CDR2: LNHDA, SQIVND (reference sequence). The CDR3 runs 13 residues. The trim removed 4 bases at V and 6 bases at J, leaving 4 bases unmatched. This CDR3 reads CASSSGGLKTQYF. In DNA, the CDR3 is TGTGCCAGTAGTAGCGGGGGGTTAAAGACCCAGTACTTC.

This clone was recorded only once. The V and J genes are TRBV27 and TRBJ2-1; a weak D match, TRBD1 (6 bases). The germline CDR1 and CDR2 sequences are MNHEY and SMNVEV (reference sequence). The CDR3 has 13 residues. Trimming took off 5 bases at V and 9 bases at J, with 14 bases between the two ends. The CDR3 DNA is TGTGCCAGCAGTAGAACAGGGCTAGGTGAGCAGTTCTTC. Translating it yields CASSRTGLGEQFF.

The chain couples TRBV7-2 to TRBJ2-6, with D unresolved. The CDR3 extends over 15 amino acids. Germline V gene data show CDR1 as SGHTA and CDR2 as FQGNSA. Trimming took 1 base from V and 4 from J, leaving 8 bases between them. CDR3 sequence (DNA): TGTGCCAGCAGCTTAGGTCCCGGAGGGGCCAACGTCCTGACTTTC. It codes for CASSLGPGGANVLTF.

This chain links TRBV7-2 with TRBJ1-2; 7 nucleotides align to TRBD1. The CDR3 is 14 residues long. With V trimmed by 5 bases and J by 5 bases, 8 bases remained unmatched. Germline V gene lookup returns CDR1 SGHTA and CDR2 FQGNSA. The CDR3 spells CASSPRTGVYGYTF. Here the CDR3 DNA reads TGTGCCAGCAGCCCCCGGACAGGTGTGTATGGCTACACCTTC.

The chain employs TRBV12-5 and TRBJ2-3, with no clear D. This CDR3 contains 15 residues. Deletions cut 0 bases from V and 5 bases from J, with 12 bases between. CDR1 is LGHNT and CDR2 is FRNRAP in the germline V gene. In DNA form, the CDR3 reads TGTGCTAGTGGTTTGGTACATAGGATCCGAGATACGCAGTATTTT. Protein product: CASGLVHRIRDTQYF.

V is TRBV4-1 and J is TRBJ2-2, with 7 bases matching TRBD2. Germline V lookup: CDR1 MGHRA, CDR2 YSYEKL. The junction had 14 bases not matched to a gene; V was cut back by 4 bases and J by 6 bases. The CDR3 is made up of 17 amino acids. The CDR3: CASSPPLRLAVSGELFF. The CDR3 region has the DNA TGCGCCAGCAGCCCCCCCTTGAGGCTAGCGGTCTCCGGGGAGCTGTTTTTT.

This chain joins TRBV7-2 and TRBJ2-1; possibly TRBD2 for D (7 bases). CDR1 and CDR2 (germline): SGHTA, FQGNSA. The CDR3 is 16 residues long. Trimming took off 0 bases at V and 2 bases at J, with 11 bases between the two ends. CDR3 sequence (DNA): TGTGCCAGCAGCTTAGCGGGGGGGGCCACCTACAATGAGCAGTTCTTC. It encodes CASSLAGGATYNEQFF.